The 22 T cell receptor beta chains reported below all come from one sample, sequenced in a study of technical replicates of blood from several donors. Assay: immunoSEQ multiplex PCR; the TCRdb copy retains only in-frame clones and omits some. The data show roughly 100,000 clones, around 96% seen once. The material sequenced was T cells isolated from PBMCs. Source of these receptors: a human donor in good health.

V gene TRBV7-6 combines with J gene TRBJ2-1; TRBD2 matches at 8 bases. V lost 0 bases and J lost 6; bases outside the gene matches: 10. The CDR3 length is 17 residues. The germline gives CDR1 SGHVS, CDR2 FNYEAQ. The CDR3 nucleotides are TGTGCCAGCAGCTTAGCGCGTTGGACTAGCTTGGGCAATGAGCAGTTCTTC. This codes for CASSLARWTSLGNEQFF.

This sequence joins TRBV11-3 and TRBJ2-7; 11 bases are a match to TRBD1. The CDR3 has 13 amino acids. The germline CDR1 and CDR2 sequences are SGHNT and YENEEA. V lost 1 base, J lost 7 bases, and 0 bases stayed unmatched. The CDR3: CASSLGDRGEQYF. CDR3 DNA: TGTGCCAGCAGCTTAGGGGACAGGGGGGAGCAGTACTTC.

The chain combines TRBV6-5 with TRBJ2-7; possible D gene TRBD2, 5 bases. The V end lost 4 bases, the J end lost 2 bases, and 12 bases lay between the germline ends. This CDR3 spans 14 amino acids. Germline loops: CDR1 MNHEY, CDR2 SVGAGI. The CDR3 DNA sequence: TGTGCCAGCAGTTCGTCTGGAGGCCCCTACGAGCAGTACTTC. Its translation is CASSSSGGPYEQYF.

This sequence joins TRBV7-9 and TRBJ2-3; 9 nucleotides agree with TRBD2. Germline loops: CDR1 SEHNR, CDR2 FQNEAQ (reference sequence). The CDR3 is 15 residues long. J was trimmed by 1 base and V by 7 bases; bases with no gene match: 6. CDR3 sequence reads: CASTAIAGGTDTQYF. The CDR3 nucleotides are TGTGCCAGCACCGCGATAGCGGGGGGCACAGATACGCAGTATTTT. Full variable domain (outside the CDR3, taken from reference TRBV7-9 and TRBJ2-3): DTGVSQNPRHKITKRGQNVTFRCDPISEHNRLYWYRQTLGQGPEFLTYFQNEAQLEKSRLLSDRFSAERPKGSFSTLEIQRTEQGDSAMYLCASTAIAGGTDTQYFGPGTRLTVL.

The chain is built from TRBV9 and TRBJ2-4; tentative D call: TRBD1 (5 bases). Germline CDR1 reads SGDLS; CDR2 reads YYNGEE. V lost 4 bases and J 0 bases, leaving 14 bases between the germline ends. This CDR3 spans 16 amino acids. CDR3 DNA: TGTGCCAGCAGCTCAAGGAAGGGGCTAGCCAAAAACATTCAGTACTTC. It encodes CASSSRKGLAKNIQYF.

This chain connects TRBV9 to TRBJ2-7; 9 bases fit TRBD1. CDR1 is SGDLS, CDR2 YYNGEE, per germline. The CDR3 loop spans 14 amino acids. V lost 0 bases, J lost 7 bases, and 5 bases stayed unmatched. CDR3 in DNA: TGTGCCAGCAGCGTAGGACAGGGGGGGCGGGAGCAGTACTTC. Encoded protein: CASSVGQGGREQYF.

V and J are TRBV28 and TRBJ1-3, with TRBD1 identical over 7 bases. Germline CDR1 reads MDHEN; CDR2 reads SYDVKM. V shed 3 bases and J 2 bases; nucleotides not matched to a gene: 4. The CDR3 totals 15 residues. Written as DNA, the CDR3 is TGTGCCAGCAGTTTCCCCGACAGGGCTGGAAACACCATATATTTT. It translates to CASSFPDRAGNTIYF.

The genes are TRBV19 and TRBJ2-2, with 7 nucleotides matching TRBD1. Per germline, CDR1 LNHDA and CDR2 SQIVND (reference sequence). Trimming at V came to 3 bases and at J to 4 bases, leaving 5 bases not matched to a gene. This CDR3 contains 15 residues. The CDR3 DNA reads as TGTGCCAGTAGTATCGAGTCAGGGGGCACCGGGGAGCTGTTTTTT. It codes for CASSIESGGTGELFF.

This chain joins TRBV15 and TRBJ1-1; no reliable D call. The CDR3 covers 14 residues. The germline CDR1 and CDR2 sequences are LNHNV and YYDKDF (reference sequence). V was clipped by 2 bases and J by 3 bases, with 10 bases between them. The CDR3 DNA reads as TGTGCCACCAGCAGACGGAGGGAAGACACTGAAGCTTTCTTT. Amino acids: CATSRRREDTEAFF. Full variable domain (outside the CDR3, taken from reference TRBV15 and TRBJ1-1): DAMVIQNPRYQVTQFGKPVTLSCSQTLNHNVMYWYQQKSSQAPKLLFHYYDKDFNNEADTPDNFQSRRPNTSFCFLDIRSPGLGDTAMYLCATSRRREDTEAFFGQGTRLTVV.

The rearrangement joins TRBV27 to TRBJ2-3; TRBD1 agrees at 7 bases. With 2 bases clipped from V and 3 bases from J, the junction kept 17 bases outside the gene matches. This CDR3 spans 19 amino acids. Germline assignment: CDR1 MNHEY and CDR2 SMNVEV (reference sequence). The CDR3 region is CASSLTWTGLFRGTDTQYF. DNA for the CDR3: TGTGCCAGCAGTTTAACATGGACAGGCTTATTCAGGGGGACAGATACGCAGTATTTT.

The chain recombines TRBV28 with TRBJ2-7; 9 nucleotides agree with TRBD1. The CDR3 runs to 14 residues. The germline CDR1 and CDR2 sequences are MDHEN and SYDVKM. The trim removed 6 bases at V and 5 bases at J, leaving 8 bases unmatched. This CDR3 is CASSLVGTGNEQYF. CDR3 in DNA: TGTGCCAGCAGCTTAGTTGGGACAGGGAACGAGCAGTACTTC.

V usage is TRBV30 and J usage is TRBJ1-1; perhaps TRBD1 as D (6 bases). The CDR3 sequence is 16 residues long. The germline gives CDR1 GTSNPN, CDR2 SVGIG (reference sequence). V lost 3 bases, J lost 2 bases, and 19 bases lay in between. Here the CDR3 DNA reads TGTGCCTGGAGCCAACAACCCACAGGGTATAACACTGAAGCTTTCTTT. Its translation: CAWSQQPTGYNTEAFF. Combining the CDR3 with reference TRBV30 and TRBJ1-1 gives the whole variable domain SQTIHQWPATLVQPVGSPLSLECTVEGTSNPNLYWYRQAAGRGLQLLFYSVGIGQISSEVPQNLSASRPQDRQFILSSKKLLLSDSGFYLCAWSQQPTGYNTEAFFGQGTRLTVV.

The rearrangement links TRBV10-3 to TRBJ2-5, with a tentative D call TRBD2 (7 bases). Germline values: CDR1 ENHRY, CDR2 SYGVKD. Trimming left V 6 bases short and J 1 base short, with 12 bases between. The CDR3 runs 14 residues. CDR3 coding DNA: TGTGCCATCAGCAGGGGAGGGATCCAAGAGACCCAGTACTTC. This translates into CAISRGGIQETQYF.

The chain carries TRBV11-2 and TRBJ1-5; D gene uncertain. CDR3 size: 13 residues. Germline V gene lookup returns CDR1 SGHAT and CDR2 FQNNGV. V was pared by 1 base and J by 9 bases, with 10 bases between. Written as DNA, the CDR3 is TGTGCCAGCAGCTTAGGAGCCAATTGGCCCCAGCATTTT. Translating it yields CASSLGANWPQHF.

This rearrangement joins TRBV10-2 to TRBJ1-4; weak D call: TRBD1 (6 bases). CDR1 and CDR2 from the germline V gene are WSHSY and SAAADI. The CDR3 is 15 residues long. V gave up 0 bases and J gave up 7 bases, with 12 bases separating them. The CDR3 region is CASSESWGRVEKLFF. The CDR3 DNA reads as TGCGCCAGCAGTGAGTCCTGGGGGCGCGTTGAAAAACTGTTTTTT.

The chain joins TRBV7-2 to TRBJ2-1; TRBD2 agrees at 7 bases. CDR3 length: 15 residues. The junction had 9 bases not matched to a gene; V was cut back by 6 bases and J by 4 bases. Germline-derived CDR1 and CDR2 are SGHTA and FQGNSA. The CDR3 DNA is TGTGCCAGCAGTAAAGACGGGGGGAGATACAATGAGCAGTTCTTC. As protein: CASSKDGGRYNEQFF.

The V gene is TRBV5-1, the J gene TRBJ2-7; TRBD2 matches 8 bases. V dropped 4 bases and J dropped 3; count of bases not matched to a gene: 12. Germline V gene lookup returns CDR1 SGHRS and CDR2 YFSETQ. The CDR3 loop spans 16 amino acids. In nucleotides, the CDR3 is TGCGCCAGCAGCCTGCCTCCGGGAGGGAGATTCTACGAGCAGTACTTC. Translating gives CASSLPPGGRFYEQYF.

Turning to this clone: Other DNA sequences in the sample encode the same CDR3. The chain has TRBV6-5 and TRBJ1-5; D is perhaps TRBD1 (5 bases). Trimming removed 0 bases from V and 0 bases from J, with 6 bases in between. Looked up from germline, CDR1 is MNHEY and CDR2 is SVGAGI. The CDR3 runs 15 residues. Written as DNA, the CDR3 is TGTGCCAGCAGTTACTCAAGGGGTAGCAATCAGCCCCAGCATTTT. It specifies CASSYSRGSNQPQHF.

The chain couples TRBV15 to TRBJ2-1; D gene uncertain. The CDR3 sequence is 13 residues long. From germline, CDR1 is LNHNV and CDR2 YYDKDF (reference sequence). Trimming took off 1 base at V and 7 bases at J, with 8 bases between the two ends. CDR3 loop: CATSRGDWNEQFF. The CDR3 nucleotides are TGTGCCACCAGCAGAGGCGATTGGAATGAGCAGTTCTTC.

The CDR3 DNA sequence: TGTGCCAGCAGCCTCGGACACGTTCCCACCTCCATATATTTT. Its translation is CASSLGHVPTSIYF. This chain links TRBV7-9 with TRBJ1-3, with D perhaps TRBD1 (5 bases). With 5 bases removed from V and 11 bases from J, the gap between germline ends came to 19 bases. Germline V gives CDR1 SEHNR, CDR2 FQNEAQ (reference sequence). This CDR3 region has 14 residues.

This clone has more than one count but fewer than ten. This chain joins TRBV2 and TRBJ1-1; no clear D. V was cut by 8 bases and J by 4 bases, with 8 bases left in between. The CDR3 is made up of 11 amino acids. Germline V gene lookup returns CDR1 SNHLY and CDR2 FYNNEI. The CDR3: CASHSGTEAFF. In DNA, the CDR3 is TGTGCCAGCCATTCGGGCACTGAAGCTTTCTTT.

The chain couples TRBV29-1 to TRBJ2-5; a possible D gene is TRBD2 (7 bases). With the DNA end fitting TRBJ2-7 better, the J assignment may be wrong. Germline V gene lookup returns CDR1 SQVTM and CDR2 ANQGSEA. The CDR3 is 16 residues long. CDR3 in DNA: TGCAGCGTCCTACACCCGGGGGGCGCCTCGAAATTCGAGCAGTACTTC. Amino acid sequence: CSVLHPGGASKFEQYF.